This record covers a single T cell receptor (beta chain). These data belong to a study of blood T cell repertoires in COVID-19. Overall study: Specimens from acute and convalescent COVID-19 originated in the United States, Italy and Spain. PBMCs, B-cell-depleted T cells, or T cells provided the cDNA or gDNA that made up the material.

CDR1 and CDR2 from the germline V gene are SGHRS and YFSETQ. V was cut by 5 bases and J by 6 bases, with 18 bases left in between. The CDR3 is made up of 15 amino acids. Participant-reported clinical history was the basis for cohort assignment. TCRdb's copy holds only in-frame clones and misses some; the assay was immunoSEQ multiplex PCR. The sample has approximately 220,000 clones, over 75% seen once. The sequence derives from a woman aged 40-49 years with acute COVID-19. The chain links TRBV5-1 to TRBJ2-1, with D maybe TRBD2 (6 bases). Material: PBMCs or T cells enriched from blood (not recorded which). The CDR3, as DNA: TGCGCCAGCAGTGTACGGGCGGGGCCCCCCAATGAGCAGTTCTTC. This sequence encodes CASSVRAGPPNEQFF. The full variable domain, rest sourced from reference TRBV5-1 and TRBJ2-1, is KAGVTQTPRYLIKTRGQQVTLSCSPISGHRSVSWYQQTPGQGLQFLFEYFSETQRNKGNFPGRFSGRQFSNSRSEMNVSTLELGDSALYLCASSVRAGPPNEQFFGPGTRLTVL.